This TCR beta chain stems from a study of cytomegalovirus exposure and HLA in healthy donors. Findings of the study overall: The listing of roughly 160 TCR beta chains classed them as cytomegalovirus-associated. Excluded: some indistinguishable V segments such as TRBV6-2 and TRBV6-3. A later analysis showed that HLA-associated TCR beta chains had undergone more clonal expansion than equally common others. A highly shared variant cluster was judged a likely technical artifact.

PCR was performed using 60 Vbeta and 13 Jbeta primers. Produced via immunoSEQ multiplex PCR; TCRdb's table is partial and in-frame only. The table has roughly 190,000 clones, about 80% seen once; the top ten hold approximately 1%. This CDR3 contains 13 residues. V shed 9 bases and J 7 bases; nucleotides not matched to a gene: 9. Germline V gene sequence: CDR1 SGHDT, CDR2 YYEEEE. Regarding this clone: Its antigen remains unidentified.

This TCR came from a woman in her thirties or forties in good health and CMV-seronegative. The V gene is TRBV5-6, the J gene TRBJ2-2; 7 nucleotides agree with TRBD1. The specimen sequenced was PBMCs. This CDR3 is CATQTGPGGELFF. DNA of the CDR3: TGTGCCACCCAGACAGGGCCGGGCGGGGAGCTGTTTTTT.